The rows below give T cell receptor beta chains drawn from one sample of a study of blood T cell repertoires in COVID-19. TCRdb's copy holds only in-frame clones and misses some; the assay was immunoSEQ multiplex PCR. The data contain roughly 76,000 clones, about nine tenths of them seen just once; the ten biggest clones take up 29%. What was sequenced was peripheral blood. These receptors were collected from a woman of 80 years or more with active or convalescent COVID-19. Both conserved end residues are part of each CDR3. A D gene is named only where the DNA matches it firmly. Some rows mark clone size as missing; the rest say once, few, many or name a class of expanded clone.

CDR3 DNA	CDR3 protein	J gene	V gene	clone size	D gene
TGTGCCAGCAGCCCCTTCTCAGGGTTCAGGGAGCTGTTTTTT	CASSPFSGFRELFF	TRBJ2-2	TRBV14	few	-
TGTGCCAGCAGCTTAGATTCGCTAGCGGGGGCTCAACGGGAGCAGTATTTT	CASSLDSLAGAQREQYF	TRBJ2-3	TRBV11-2	-	TRBD2
TGTGCCAGCAGCGGAGGCTATACCCTCACTGAAGCTTTCTTT	CASSGGYTLTEAFF	TRBJ1-1	TRBV9	-	-
TGTGCCAGCAGCCAAGATGGGGAGGGACAGGGGGCGCAGGAGCAGTACTTC	CASSQDGEGQGAQEQYF	TRBJ2-7	TRBV4-2	-	TRBD1
TGTGCCAGCAGCTTGGGGATCGGAGCTAGCACAGATACGCAGTATTTT	CASSLGIGASTDTQYF	TRBJ2-3	TRBV5-4	-	-
TGTGCCAGTAGTATGAGACGGGACAGTGGAGAGCAGTACTTC	CASSMRRDSGEQYF	TRBJ2-7	TRBV19	-	TRBD1
TGCGCCAGCAGCCAACAGACTAGCGGGTTTACCACAGATACGCAGTATTTT	CASSQQTSGFTTDTQYF	TRBJ2-3	TRBV4-3	once	TRBD2
TGTGCCTGGTGCAGGGGGTCGGGCCAGCCCCAGCATTTT	CAWCRGSGQPQHF	TRBJ1-5	TRBV30	-	TRBD1
TGTGCCAGCAGCCAAGGACAGGGATATGACTACACCTTC	CASSQGQGYDYTF	TRBJ1-2	TRBV4-2	-	TRBD1
TGTGCCAGCAGCGGGCGGACAGGAGGTGGCTATGGCTACACCTTC	CASSGRTGGGYGYTF	TRBJ1-2	TRBV7-9	-	TRBD1
TGTGCCAGCAGTAAACAGGGTCCGGGAAACACCATATATTTT	CASSKQGPGNTIYF	TRBJ1-3	TRBV14	-	-
TGTGCCAGCAGCTTAGGGGTTGGAGTGAACACTGAAGCTTTCTTT	CASSLGVGVNTEAFF	TRBJ1-1	TRBV7-6	-	-
TGTGCCAGCAGTGAAGCGGCGTACAATGAGCAGTTCTTC	CASSEAAYNEQFF	TRBJ2-1	TRBV6-4	-	-
TGTGCCAGCAGCCTAGCGTCTAGCACAGATACGCAGTATTTT	CASSLASSTDTQYF	TRBJ2-3	TRBV7-3	-	-
TGTGCCAGCAGTGACTCCACAGGGCGTCAGCCCCAGCATTTT	CASSDSTGRQPQHF	TRBJ1-5	TRBV2	-	-
TGTGCCAGCAGTTTTAGAGCTGGGGCGCGGGGGGCCAACGTCCTGACTTTC	CASSFRAGARGANVLTF	TRBJ2-6	TRBV28	-	-
TGTGCCAGCAGCCGGACTAGCGGGGGGGCGGGAGATACGCAGTATTTT	CASSRTSGGAGDTQYF	TRBJ2-3	TRBV7-2	-	TRBD2
TGTGCCAGCAGCGTCAGCCCAGGGGGCAAAGCGGGCTACACCTTC	CASSVSPGGKAGYTF	TRBJ1-2	TRBV9	-	TRBD1
TGTGCCAGCAGCTCGGGGGTCCGGGAGCAGTTCTTC	CASSSGVREQFF	TRBJ2-1	TRBV7-9	-	-
TGTGCCAGCTCACCCACGGGGGTGAGGATTTTAAACACTGAAGCTTTCTTT	CASSPTGVRILNTEAFF	TRBJ1-1	TRBV18	-	-
TGCGCCAGCAGCACCTACAGGGGCTACGAGCAGTACTTC	CASSTYRGYEQYF	TRBJ2-7	TRBV4-3	-	TRBD1
TGTGCCAGCAGGCAAGTGGGCCCGAACAATGAGCAGTTCTTC	CASRQVGPNNEQFF	TRBJ2-1	TRBV11-2	-	-
TGTGCCAGCAGCTTATCTGGGCGGACGGGGACCTACGAGCAGTACTTC	CASSLSGRTGTYEQYF	TRBJ2-7	TRBV11-3	-	-
TGTGCCAGCAGCCCGTGGACAGGAAGGTCCGGAAACACCATATATTTT	CASSPWTGRSGNTIYF	TRBJ1-3	TRBV14	once	TRBD1
TGTGCCAGCAGTCGGGGACAGGAAGGTCAGCCCCAGCATTTT	CASSRGQEGQPQHF	TRBJ1-5	TRBV27	-	TRBD1
TGTGCCAGCAAGGGGGGGGGCCTGTATGAGCAGTTCTTC	CASKGGGLYEQFF	TRBJ2-1	TRBV28	-	-
TGTGCCAGCAGCCTGGAGGGGCGCACTAACCAGTATTTT	CASSLEGRTNQYF	TRBJ2-3	TRBV28	-	-
TGTGCCAGCACTCCCGACAGGGGTTATTCACCCCTCCACTTT	CASTPDRGYSPLHF	TRBJ1-6	TRBV3-1/TRBV3-2	-	TRBD1
TGTGCCAGCAGCTTTCAGGGGGCCCCTAATGAAAAACTGTTTTTT	CASSFQGAPNEKLFF	TRBJ1-4	TRBV7-2	few	TRBD1
TGTGCCAGCAGCCTCGGACAGGGAGTCTCTGGAAACACCATATATTTT	CASSLGQGVSGNTIYF	TRBJ1-3	TRBV7-9	-	TRBD1
TGTGCCAGCCTTAGCGGGGGGGCTAGGATAAATGAGCAGTTCTTC	CASLSGGARINEQFF	TRBJ2-1	TRBV6-5	-	TRBD2
TGTGCCAGCTCACCACGGCAGGGGATCTCCTACGAGCAGTACTTC	CASSPRQGISYEQYF	TRBJ2-7	TRBV18	-	-
TGTGCCAGCAGCTTTTCCGGGACAGGGTTCAACGGGGAGCTGTTTTTT	CASSFSGTGFNGELFF	TRBJ2-2	TRBV7-8	-	TRBD1
TGTGCCAGCTCACATGGCTCCTATAATTCACCCCTCCACTTT	CASSHGSYNSPLHF	TRBJ1-6	TRBV7-8	-	-
TGTGCCAGCAGTTTCGAGAGCTCCTATAATTCACCCCTCCACTTT	CASSFESSYNSPLHF	TRBJ1-6	TRBV6-5	-	-
TGTGCCAGCAGCTTGGGGCACCACACAGATACGCAGTATTTT	CASSLGHHTDTQYF	TRBJ2-3	TRBV5-5	-	-
TGTGCCAGCAGTTACGGGCCGACCGTCCAAGAGACCCAGTACTTC	CASSYGPTVQETQYF	TRBJ2-5	TRBV6-5	-	-
TGTGCCAGCATCTCTGGGGGCGGCTACACCTTC	CASISGGGYTF	TRBJ1-2	TRBV6-5	-	-
TGCAGCGTTGGTATCTCCTACGAGCAGTACTTC	CSVGISYEQYF	TRBJ2-7	TRBV29-1	-	-
TGTGCCAGCAGCGGGGGGCCACTCGGCACTGAAGCTTTCTTT	CASSGGPLGTEAFF	TRBJ1-1	TRBV9	-	-
TGTGCCAGCAGCTTAGTTCCCCGGGACACAAATCAGCCCCAGCATTTT	CASSLVPRDTNQPQHF	TRBJ1-5	TRBV7-2	-	-
TGTGCCAGCAGTCCTCAACAGGGCTTGGAGACCCAGTACTTC	CASSPQQGLETQYF	TRBJ2-5	TRBV28	-	-